This T cell receptor beta chain was observed in a study of cytomegalovirus exposure and HLA in healthy donors. For the study at large: Across 300 to 400 genotyped donors, approximately 80% landed in the Caucasian-associated ancestry cluster.

This clone showed up just once. Trimming stripped 5 bases from V and 0 bases from J, with 11 bases between. This CDR3 has 15 residues. Germline V CDR1 and CDR2: MNHEY, SVGAGI. With 60 Vbeta and 13 Jbeta primers, the PCR was carried out. Here immunoSEQ multiplex PCR was the method, and the copy in TCRdb shows in-frame clones only, minus some. Among tens of thousands of clones, about four fifths were seen once, and the ten largest hold 1.5% to 2%. Sequenced material: PBMCs. This chain joins TRBV6-5 and TRBJ1-3; possible D gene TRBD1, 6 bases. This clonotype was sampled from a man aged 35-49 years in good health and CMV-seronegative. The CDR3 DNA sequence: TGTGCCAGCAGTCTTCAGGGGAGCTCTGGAAACACCATATATTTT. Translating it yields CASSLQGSSGNTIYF.